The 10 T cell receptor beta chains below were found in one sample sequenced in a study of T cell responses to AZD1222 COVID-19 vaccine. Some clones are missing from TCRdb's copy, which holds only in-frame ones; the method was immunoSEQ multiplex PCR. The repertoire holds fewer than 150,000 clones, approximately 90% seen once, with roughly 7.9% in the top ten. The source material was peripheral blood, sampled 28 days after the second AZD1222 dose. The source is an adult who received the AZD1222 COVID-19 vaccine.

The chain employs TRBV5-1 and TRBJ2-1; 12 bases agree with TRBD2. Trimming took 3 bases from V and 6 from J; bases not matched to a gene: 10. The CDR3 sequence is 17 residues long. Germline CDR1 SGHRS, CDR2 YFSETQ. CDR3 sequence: CASSSGLAGNGANEQFF. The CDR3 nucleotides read TGCGCCAGCAGCTCAGGACTAGCGGGAAACGGGGCCAATGAGCAGTTCTTC.

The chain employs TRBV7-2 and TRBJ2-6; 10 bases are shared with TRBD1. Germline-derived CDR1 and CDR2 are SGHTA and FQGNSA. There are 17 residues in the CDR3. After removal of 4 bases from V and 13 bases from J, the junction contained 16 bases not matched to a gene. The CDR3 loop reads CASSSRSGQGGPRVLTF. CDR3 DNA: TGTGCCAGCAGCTCCCGATCCGGACAGGGGGGTCCCCGGGTCCTGACTTTC.

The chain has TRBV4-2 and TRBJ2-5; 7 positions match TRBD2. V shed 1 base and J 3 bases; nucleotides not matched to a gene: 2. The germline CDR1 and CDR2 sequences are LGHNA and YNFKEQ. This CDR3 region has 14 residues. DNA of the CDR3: TGTGCCAGCAGCCAAGCAGCGGGGAAAGAGACCCAGTACTTC. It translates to CASSQAAGKETQYF.

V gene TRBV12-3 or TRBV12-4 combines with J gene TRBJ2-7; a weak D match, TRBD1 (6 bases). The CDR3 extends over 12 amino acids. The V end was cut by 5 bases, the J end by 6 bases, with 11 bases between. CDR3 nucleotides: TGTGCCAGCAGTCCACAGGGACCCGAGCAGTACTTC. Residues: CASSPQGPEQYF.

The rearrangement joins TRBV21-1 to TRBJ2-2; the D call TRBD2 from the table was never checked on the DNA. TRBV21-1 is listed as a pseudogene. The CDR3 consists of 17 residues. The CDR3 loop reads CASSKDGGRAFTGELFF. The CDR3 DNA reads TGTGCCAGCAGCAAAGACGGCGGGAGGGCCTTCACCGGGGAGCTGTTTTTT.

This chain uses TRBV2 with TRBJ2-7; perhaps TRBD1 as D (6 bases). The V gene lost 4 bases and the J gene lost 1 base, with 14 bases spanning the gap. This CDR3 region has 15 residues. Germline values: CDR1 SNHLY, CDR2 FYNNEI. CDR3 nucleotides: TGTGCCAGCAGTGCTGGGGGCACTGCGTCCTACGAGCAGTACTTC. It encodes CASSAGGTASYEQYF.

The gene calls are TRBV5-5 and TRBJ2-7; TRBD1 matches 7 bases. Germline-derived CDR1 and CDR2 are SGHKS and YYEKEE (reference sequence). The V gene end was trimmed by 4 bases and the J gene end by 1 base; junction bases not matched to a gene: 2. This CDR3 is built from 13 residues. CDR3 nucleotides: TGTGCCAGCAGCCCACAGGGGTCCTACGAGCAGTACTTC. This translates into CASSPQGSYEQYF. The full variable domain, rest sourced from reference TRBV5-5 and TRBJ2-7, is DAGVTQSPTHLIKTRGQQVTLRCSPISGHKSVSWYQQVLGQGPQFIFQYYEKEERGRGNFPDRFSARQFPNYSSELNVNALLLGDSALYLCASSPQGSYEQYFGPGTRLTVT.

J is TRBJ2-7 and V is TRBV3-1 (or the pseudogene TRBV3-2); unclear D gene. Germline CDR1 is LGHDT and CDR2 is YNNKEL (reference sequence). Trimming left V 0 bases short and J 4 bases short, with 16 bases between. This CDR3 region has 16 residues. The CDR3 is CASSQEGGTLPYEQYF. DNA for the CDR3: TGTGCCAGCAGCCAAGAGGGTGGCACCCTACCATACGAGCAGTACTTC.

CDR3 bases: TGTGCCAGCAGCTTAGTCGCAGGGGGCGACTGGGCCCAGTACTTC. The encoded protein is CASSLVAGGDWAQYF. The chain uses TRBV7-9 and TRBJ2-5; 8 positions agree with TRBD1. Germline CDR1 and CDR2: SEHNR and FQNEAQ (reference sequence). CDR3 length: 15 residues. V trimming: 1 base; J trimming: 9 bases; junction bases outside the gene matches: 10.

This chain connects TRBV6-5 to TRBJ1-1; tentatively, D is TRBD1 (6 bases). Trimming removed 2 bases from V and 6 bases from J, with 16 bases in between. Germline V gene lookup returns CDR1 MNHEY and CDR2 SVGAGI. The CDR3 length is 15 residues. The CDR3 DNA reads TGTGCCAGCAGTTACACCGGCAGGGGAGGCCCTGAAGCTTTCTTT. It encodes CASSYTGRGGPEAFF.